Below, 15 T cell receptor beta chains from the same sample are listed, as sequenced in a study of a mutant IDH1 vaccine in newly diagnosed glioma. Time point noted: week 11, during vaccination. The content of each vaccine dose was 300 ug of mutant IDH1 20-mer peptide, and topical imiquimod accompanied it. The antigens for these receptors are not known. Assay used: immunoSEQ multiplex PCR; TCRdb lists only in-frame clones, some missing. The repertoire holds 50,000 to 65,000 clones, roughly 91% seen once, with roughly 2.3% in the top ten. The sample here was PBMCs, taken from a glioma patient whose treatment included an IDH1 peptide vaccine. These receptors were collected from a man aged 50 to 60 with glioma.

This clone was observed a single time. The chain uses TRBV28 and TRBJ1-4; D not resolved. Germline loops: CDR1 MDHEN, CDR2 SYDVKM. CDR3 length: 14 amino acids. Trimming shortened V by 2 bases and J by 2 bases, and 6 bases separated the two germline ends. CDR3 sequence: CASSLLSTNEKLFF. The DNA of the CDR3 is TGTGCCAGCAGTTTACTGAGCACTAATGAAAAACTGTTTTTT. Full variable domain (rest looked up from reference TRBV28 and TRBJ1-4): DVKVTQSSRYLVKRTGEKVFLECVQDMDHENMFWYRQDPGLGLRLIYFSYDVKMKEKGDIPEGYSVSREKKERFSLILESASTNQTSMYLCASSLLSTNEKLFFGSGTQLSVL.

This sequence joins TRBV6-4 and TRBJ1-1; 9 bases match TRBD1. V gave up 4 bases and J gave up 7 bases; unmatched junction bases: 10. In germline, CDR1 is MRHNA, CDR2 SNTAGT. The CDR3 runs to 15 residues. CDR3 nucleotides: TGTGCCAGCAGTGGCGGTAACAGGGGGCGAGATGAAGCTTTCTTT. As protein: CASSGGNRGRDEAFF.

This clone came up a few times. V is TRBV6-5 and J is TRBJ1-1; D uncertain. The V gene lost 7 bases and the J gene lost 1 base, with 13 bases spanning the gap. Per germline, CDR1 MNHEY and CDR2 SVGAGI. The CDR3 totals 14 residues. In DNA, the CDR3 is TGTGCCAGCATTCGAGATGGATCGAACACTGAAGCTTTCTTT. Translated, it gives CASIRDGSNTEAFF.

The chain links TRBV19 to TRBJ1-1; D possibly corresponds to TRBD1 (6 bases). The CDR3 contains 15 residues. Germline lookup yields CDR1 LNHDA and CDR2 SQIVND (reference sequence). Trimming stripped 5 bases from V and 1 base from J, with 14 bases between. The CDR3 DNA is TGTGCCAGTAGTGCGATGACAGGAGGGAACACTGAAGCTTTCTTT. Its protein is CASSAMTGGNTEAFF.

The chain couples TRBV2 to TRBJ2-1, with D uncertain. Trimming removed 7 bases at V and 7 bases at J, with 5 bases between. The CDR3 extends over 10 amino acids. Germline CDR1 is SNHLY and CDR2 is FYNNEI. The DNA for the CDR3 is TGTGCCAGCAAGGCTAATGAGCAGTTCTTC. Protein sequence: CASKANEQFF. The full variable domain, its missing parts supplied by reference TRBV2 and TRBJ2-1, is EPEVTQTPSHQVTQMGQEVILRCVPISNHLYFYWYRQILGQKVEFLVSFYNNEISEKSEIFDDQFSVERPDGSNFTLKIRSTKLEDSAMYFCASKANEQFFGPGTRLTVL.

This chain joins TRBV30 and TRBJ2-3; D may correspond to TRBD1 or TRBD2 (7 bases each). CDR1 is GTSNPN, CDR2 SVGIG, per germline (reference sequence). CDR3 length equals 17 residues. CDR3 nucleotides: TGTGCTTCCCAGGGGGGGGGACGGGGCATCGGCGCAGATACGCAGTATTTT. It codes for CASQGGGRGIGADTQYF.

The genes are TRBV29-1 and TRBJ2-5; D may be TRBD1 (6 bases). V lost 7 bases, J lost 2 bases, and 11 bases lay in between. This CDR3 is 12 amino acids long. Germline CDR1 SQVTM, CDR2 ANQGSEA. As DNA, the CDR3 is TGCAGCGCCCGGACAGTACAAGAGACCCAGTACTTC. It yields the protein CSARTVQETQYF.

Comments on this clone: Other DNA sequences within the sample encode an identical CDR3. V and J are TRBV28 and TRBJ1-2; 7 bases are a match to TRBD1. The CDR3 is made up of 11 amino acids. The V gene end was trimmed by 8 bases and the J gene end by 4 bases; junction bases not matched to a gene: 1. Looked up from germline, CDR1 is MDHEN and CDR2 is SYDVKM. CDR3 residues: CASGDSYGYTF. The CDR3 DNA follows: TGTGCCAGCGGGGACAGCTATGGCTACACCTTC.

A word on this clone: One end of the junction does not line up with germline, which may come from a read error. The chain carries TRBV5-6 and TRBJ2-1; a weak D match, TRBD2 (5 bases). CDR3 size: 12 residues. Per the germline V gene, CDR1 is SGHDT and CDR2 is YYEEEE. The CDR3 here is CASSRGLLFSLF. The DNA of the CDR3 is TGTGCCAGCAGCCGTGGACTCCTATTTAGCCTCTTC.

The chain has TRBV10-2 and TRBJ1-2, with TRBD1 matching over 8 bases. CDR3 length equals 17 residues. Germline loops: CDR1 WSHSY, CDR2 SAAADI. V was clipped by 0 bases and J by 8 bases; unmatched bases: 14. For the CDR3, the DNA is TGCGCCAGCAGTGAGTCTCGGACAGGGAAAATCGCAGGGGGCTACACCTTC. Amino acid sequence: CASSESRTGKIAGGYTF.

This clone occurred once. This chain links TRBV28 with TRBJ2-1; no definite D call. The CDR3 has 14 residues. V dropped 6 bases and J dropped 2 bases, with 11 bases sitting between them. Germline V gene data show CDR1 as MDHEN and CDR2 as SYDVKM. CDR3 in amino acids: CASRSGQAYNEQFF. The DNA for the CDR3 is TGTGCCAGCAGATCGGGCCAAGCCTACAATGAGCAGTTCTTC.

The J gene is TRBJ1-2, the V gene TRBV4-1; 9 bases are a match to TRBD1. In germline, CDR1 is MGHRA, CDR2 YSYEKL. The CDR3 extends over 16 amino acids. The ends lost 0 bases at V and 8 bases at J; junction bases unmatched: 10. CDR3: CASSQENTGGGGGYTF. The CDR3 region has the DNA TGCGCCAGCAGCCAAGAAAATACAGGGGGCGGAGGGGGCTACACCTTC.

The CDR3 nucleotides read TGTGCCAGCAGCGTATCCCTGGGCCGGAGCTCTGGAAACACCATATATTTT. Protein: CASSVSLGRSSGNTIYF. The chain joins TRBV9 to TRBJ1-3, with D hard to call. The germline V gene encodes CDR1 SGDLS and CDR2 YYNGEE. V shed 1 base and J shed 0 bases, with 14 bases lying between them. The CDR3 consists of 17 residues.

The chain combines TRBV5-1 with TRBJ1-2, with D hard to call. Trimming cost V 3 bases and J 2 bases, with 8 bases left between them. The CDR3 loop spans 13 amino acids. Germline V gene sequence: CDR1 SGHRS, CDR2 YFSETQ. The CDR3 DNA sequence: TGCGCCAGCAGCTGGGAGACCAACTATGGCTACACCTTC. As protein: CASSWETNYGYTF.

The V gene is TRBV6-9, the J gene TRBJ1-5; D remains unclear. Germline CDR1 and CDR2: MNHGY and SVAAGI. The V end lost 11 bases, the J end lost 7 bases, and 12 bases lay between the germline ends. CDR3 size: 11 residues. CDR3: CADKPTQPQHF. In nucleotides, the CDR3 is TGTGCCGATAAACCTACCCAGCCCCAGCATTTT.